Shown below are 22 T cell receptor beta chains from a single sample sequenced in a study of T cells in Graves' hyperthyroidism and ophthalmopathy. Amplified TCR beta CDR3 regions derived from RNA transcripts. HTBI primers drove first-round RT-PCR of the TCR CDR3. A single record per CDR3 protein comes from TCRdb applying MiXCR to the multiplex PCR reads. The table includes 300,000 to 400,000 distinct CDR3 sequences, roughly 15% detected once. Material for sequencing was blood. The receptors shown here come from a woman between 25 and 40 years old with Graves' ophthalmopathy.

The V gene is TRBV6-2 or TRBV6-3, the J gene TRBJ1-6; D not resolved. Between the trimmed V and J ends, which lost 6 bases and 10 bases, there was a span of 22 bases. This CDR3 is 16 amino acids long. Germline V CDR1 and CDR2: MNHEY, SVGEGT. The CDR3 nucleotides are TGTGCCAGCAGCCAACCTCCCGGACGGTTTGGATCACCCCTCCACTTT. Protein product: CASSQPPGRFGSPLHF.

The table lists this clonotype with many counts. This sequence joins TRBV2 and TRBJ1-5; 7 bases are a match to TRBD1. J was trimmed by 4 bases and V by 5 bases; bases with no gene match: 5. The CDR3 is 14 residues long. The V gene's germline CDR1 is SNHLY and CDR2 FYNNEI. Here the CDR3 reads CASSSTGINQPQHF. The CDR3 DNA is TGTGCCAGCAGTTCGACAGGGATAAATCAGCCCCAGCATTTT.

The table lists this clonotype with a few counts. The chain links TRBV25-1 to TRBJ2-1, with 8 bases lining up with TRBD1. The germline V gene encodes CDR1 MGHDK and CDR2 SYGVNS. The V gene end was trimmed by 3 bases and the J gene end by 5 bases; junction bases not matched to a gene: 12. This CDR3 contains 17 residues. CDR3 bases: TGTGCCAGCAGTGACCACAGGACAGGGCCGGTAGACAATGAGCAGTTCTTC. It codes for CASSDHRTGPVDNEQFF.

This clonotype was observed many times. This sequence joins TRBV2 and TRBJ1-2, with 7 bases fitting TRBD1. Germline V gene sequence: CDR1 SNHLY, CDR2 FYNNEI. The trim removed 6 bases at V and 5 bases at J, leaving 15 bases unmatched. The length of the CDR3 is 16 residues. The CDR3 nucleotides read TGTGCCAGCAGCATAAAACAGGGGATAACGGCGTATGGCTACACCTTC. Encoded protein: CASSIKQGITAYGYTF.

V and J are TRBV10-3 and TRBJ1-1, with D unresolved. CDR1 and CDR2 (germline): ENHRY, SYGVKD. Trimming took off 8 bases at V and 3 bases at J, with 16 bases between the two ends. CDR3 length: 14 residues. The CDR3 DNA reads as TGTGCCATCTACCCGGGCAGTGGATACACTGAAGCTTTCTTT. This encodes CAIYPGSGYTEAFF.

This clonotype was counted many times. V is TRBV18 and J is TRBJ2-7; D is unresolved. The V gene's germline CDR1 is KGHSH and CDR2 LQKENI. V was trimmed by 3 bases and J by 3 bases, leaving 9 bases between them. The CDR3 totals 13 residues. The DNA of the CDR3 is TGTGCCAGCTCACCGCCGGACGGCTACGAGCAGTACTTC. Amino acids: CASSPPDGYEQYF.

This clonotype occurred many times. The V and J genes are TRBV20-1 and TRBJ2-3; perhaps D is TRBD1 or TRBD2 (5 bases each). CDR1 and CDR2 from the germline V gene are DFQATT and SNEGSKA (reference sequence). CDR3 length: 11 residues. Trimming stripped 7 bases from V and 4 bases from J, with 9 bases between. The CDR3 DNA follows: TGCAGTGTCAGAGGGGCAGATACGCAGTATTTT. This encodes CSVRGADTQYF.

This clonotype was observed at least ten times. The CDR3 DNA follows: TGTGCCAGCAGCGCAGGGATAGCGGGGGATACGCAGTATTTT. Its translation is CASSAGIAGDTQYF. This chain joins TRBV7-2 and TRBJ2-3; 8 positions agree with TRBD2. CDR1 is SGHTA and CDR2 is FQGNSA in the germline V gene. The CDR3 is made up of 14 amino acids. Trimming removed 5 bases from V and 6 bases from J; junction bases left unmatched: 7.

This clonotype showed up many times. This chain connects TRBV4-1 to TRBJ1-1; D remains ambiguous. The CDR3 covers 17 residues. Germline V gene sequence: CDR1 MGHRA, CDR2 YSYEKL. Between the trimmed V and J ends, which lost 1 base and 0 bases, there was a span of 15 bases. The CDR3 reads CASSQVDLGFMNTEAFF. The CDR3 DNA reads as TGCGCCAGCAGCCAAGTAGACCTAGGGTTCATGAACACTGAAGCTTTCTTT.

CDR3 coding DNA: TGTGCCAGCAGTGAAGAAGAACGGGGTTCGGATACGCAGTATTTT. This encodes CASSEEERGSDTQYF. The chain links TRBV6-1 to TRBJ2-3; a possible D gene is TRBD2 (5 bases). This CDR3 contains 15 residues. The germline V gene encodes CDR1 MNHNS and CDR2 SASEGT. V lost 1 base, J lost 6 bases, and 14 bases lay in between.

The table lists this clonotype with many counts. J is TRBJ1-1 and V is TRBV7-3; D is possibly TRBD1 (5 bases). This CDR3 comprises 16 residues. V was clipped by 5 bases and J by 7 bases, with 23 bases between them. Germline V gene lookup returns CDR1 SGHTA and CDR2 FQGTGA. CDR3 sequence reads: CASSEKNLRDRSEAFF. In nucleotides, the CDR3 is TGTGCCAGCAGCGAGAAAAACCTTCGGGACCGGAGTGAAGCTTTCTTT.

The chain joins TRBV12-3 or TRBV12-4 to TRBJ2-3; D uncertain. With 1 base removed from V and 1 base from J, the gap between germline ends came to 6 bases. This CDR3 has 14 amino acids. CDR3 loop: CASSLGVGTDTQYF. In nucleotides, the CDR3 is TGTGCCAGCAGTTTAGGCGTTGGCACAGATACGCAGTATTTT.

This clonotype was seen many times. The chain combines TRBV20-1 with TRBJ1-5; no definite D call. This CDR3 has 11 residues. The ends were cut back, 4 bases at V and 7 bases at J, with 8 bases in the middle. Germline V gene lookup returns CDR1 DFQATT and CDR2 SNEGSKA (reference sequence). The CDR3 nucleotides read TGCAGTGCTACGGGAGGACAGCCCCAGCATTTT. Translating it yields CSATGGQPQHF.

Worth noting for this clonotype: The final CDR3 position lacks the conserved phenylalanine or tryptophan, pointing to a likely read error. CDR3 coding DNA: TGCAGCGTTGGGGAGGCGACAGGGGGCTACGAGCAGTACTCC. This gives the protein CSVGEATGGYEQYS. The chain carries TRBV29-1 and TRBJ2-7; 9 bases are shared with TRBD1. This CDR3 spans 14 amino acids. Germline V lookup: CDR1 SQVTM, CDR2 ANQGSEA. V lost 4 bases and J lost 3; bases outside the gene matches: 7.

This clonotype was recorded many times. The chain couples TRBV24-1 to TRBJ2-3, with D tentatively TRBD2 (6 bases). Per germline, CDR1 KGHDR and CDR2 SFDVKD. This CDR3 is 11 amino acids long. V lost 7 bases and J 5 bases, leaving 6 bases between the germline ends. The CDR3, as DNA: TGTGCCACCAGGGAGGGAGATACGCAGTATTTT. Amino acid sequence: CATREGDTQYF.

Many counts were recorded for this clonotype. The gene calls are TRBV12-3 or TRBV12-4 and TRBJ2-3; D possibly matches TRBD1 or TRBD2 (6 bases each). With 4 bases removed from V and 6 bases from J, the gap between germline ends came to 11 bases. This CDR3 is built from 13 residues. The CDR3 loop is CASSWGARDTQYF. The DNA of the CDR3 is TGTGCCAGCAGTTGGGGGGCGCGGGATACGCAGTATTTT.

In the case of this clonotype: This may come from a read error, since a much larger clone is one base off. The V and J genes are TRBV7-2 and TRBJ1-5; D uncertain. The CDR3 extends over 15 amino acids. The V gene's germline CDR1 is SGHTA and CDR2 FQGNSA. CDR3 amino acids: CVSSLTSNSNQPQHF. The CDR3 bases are TGTGTCAGCAGCTTAACAAGTAATAGCAATCAGCCCCAGCATTTT.

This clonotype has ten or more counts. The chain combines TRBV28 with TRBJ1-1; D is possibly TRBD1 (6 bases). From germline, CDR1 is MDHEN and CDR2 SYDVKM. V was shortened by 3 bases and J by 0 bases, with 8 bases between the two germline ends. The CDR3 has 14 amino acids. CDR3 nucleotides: TGTGCCAGCAGTTTGGACAGCATGAACACTGAAGCTTTCTTT. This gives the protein CASSLDSMNTEAFF. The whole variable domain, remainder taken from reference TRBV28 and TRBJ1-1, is DVKVTQSSRYLVKRTGEKVFLECVQDMDHENMFWYRQDPGLGLRLIYFSYDVKMKEKGDIPEGYSVSREKKERFSLILESASTNQTSMYLCASSLDSMNTEAFFGQGTRLTVV.

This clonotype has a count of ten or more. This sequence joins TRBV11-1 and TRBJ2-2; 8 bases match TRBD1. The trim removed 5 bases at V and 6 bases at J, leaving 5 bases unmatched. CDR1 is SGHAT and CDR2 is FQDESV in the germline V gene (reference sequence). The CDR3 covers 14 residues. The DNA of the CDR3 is TGTGCCAGCAGCCTGCTACAGGGGGCCGGGGAGCTGTTTTTT. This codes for CASSLLQGAGELFF. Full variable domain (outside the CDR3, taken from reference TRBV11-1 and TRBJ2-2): EAEVAQSPRYKITEKSQAVAFWCDPISGHATLYWYRQILGQGPELLVQFQDESVVDDSQLPKDRFSAERLKGVDSTLKIQPAELGDSAMYLCASSLLQGAGELFFGEGSRLTVL.

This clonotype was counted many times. The chain's CDR3 is CASSLFGFHTDTQYF. CDR3 coding DNA: TGTGCCAGCAGCTTGTTCGGCTTCCACACAGATACGCAGTATTTT. The chain carries TRBV5-6 and TRBJ2-3, with D hard to call. Trimming removed 1 base at V and 2 bases at J, with 11 bases between. This CDR3 is built from 15 residues. CDR1 SGHDT and CDR2 YYEEEE come from the germline V gene.

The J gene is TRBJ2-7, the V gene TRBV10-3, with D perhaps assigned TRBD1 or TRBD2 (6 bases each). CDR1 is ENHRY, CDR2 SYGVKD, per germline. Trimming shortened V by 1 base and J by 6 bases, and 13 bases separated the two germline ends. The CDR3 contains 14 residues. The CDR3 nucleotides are TGTGCCATCAGTGAGTTCGGGGGCGTCTCCGAGCAGTACGTC. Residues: CAISEFGGVSEQYV.

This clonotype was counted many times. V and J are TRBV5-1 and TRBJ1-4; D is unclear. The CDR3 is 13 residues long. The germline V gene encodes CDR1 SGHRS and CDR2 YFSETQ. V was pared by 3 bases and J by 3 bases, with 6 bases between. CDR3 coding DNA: TGCGCCAGCAGCTCGCCTCCTAATGAAAAACTGTTTTTT. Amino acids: CASSSPPNEKLFF.